This TCR beta chain came from a study of blood T cell repertoires in COVID-19. Donors in Cohort 3 who had recovered were those with two negative PCRs, healthcare professional clearance, or resolution of their symptoms. V was shortened by 1 base and J by 1 base, with 11 bases between the two germline ends. The CDR3 consists of 16 residues. Germline values: CDR1 SEHNR, CDR2 FQNEAQ (reference sequence). This table comes from immunoSEQ multiplex PCR, and its TCRdb copy is limited to in-frame clones, with some not included. The repertoire includes roughly 200,000 clones, around 90% of them detected once, and 1.2% sits in the top ten.

The V gene is TRBV7-9, the J gene TRBJ1-5; no clear D gene. Input material: PBMCs or T cells enriched from blood (not recorded which). The receptor was isolated from a man under 40 who had recovered from COVID-19. CDR3 amino acids: CASSLVVTGSNQPQHF. The DNA for the CDR3 is TGTGCCAGCAGCTTAGTTGTTACGGGAAGCAATCAGCCCCAGCATTTT.